This T cell receptor beta chain was obtained from a study of graft-versus-host responses after intestinal transplantation. The overall study: All of the recipients had induction that used anti-thymocyte globulin, then tacrolimus and steroids for two to four years.

General study points: Ileal or blood samples showed some GvH clones first, and such clones were also found in recipient marrow.

Comment on this clone: What it binds is unknown.

V was cut by 4 bases and J by 3 bases, with 22 bases left in between. This CDR3 is 18 amino acids long. CDR1 is SGHRS, CDR2 YFSETQ, per germline. Sequencing was performed with immunoSEQ multiplex PCR; in TCRdb, only in-frame clones are kept and a portion is missing. The sample includes some 8,200 clones, around 98% of them seen just once. The rearrangement joins TRBV5-1 to TRBJ2-2, with D uncertain. The material was PBMCs, obtained 23 days after intestinal transplant. The origin of this receptor is a human patient who received an intestinal transplant, so some T cells may come from the graft donor. The CDR3 is CASSLYPGWQTYTGELFF. The CDR3 DNA reads as TGCGCCAGCAGCCTATATCCGGGTTGGCAGACCTACACCGGGGAGCTGTTTTTT.